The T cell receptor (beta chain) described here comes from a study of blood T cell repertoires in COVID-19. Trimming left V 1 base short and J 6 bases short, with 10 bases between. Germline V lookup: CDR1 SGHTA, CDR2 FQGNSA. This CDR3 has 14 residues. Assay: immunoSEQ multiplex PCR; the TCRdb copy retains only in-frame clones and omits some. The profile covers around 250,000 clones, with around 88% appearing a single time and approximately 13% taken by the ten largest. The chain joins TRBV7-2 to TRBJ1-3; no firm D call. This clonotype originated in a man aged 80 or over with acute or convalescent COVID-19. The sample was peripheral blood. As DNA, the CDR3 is TGTGCCAGCAGCTTAGGGCAGAATTTAAACACCATATATTTT. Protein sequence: CASSLGQNLNTIYF.